This TCR beta chain stems from a study of monozygotic twins with cystic fibrosis. About the research overall: Libraries were built from around 2.8 micrograms of fragmented DNA using about 14 PCR cycles. General study points: Monozygotic CF twin pairs shared significantly more nucleotide-identical clonotypes than unrelated CF individuals did.

For this clone: Its antigen is unidentified.

The CDR3 is 12 amino acids. V was pared by 7 bases and J by 1 base, with 7 bases between. Germline CDR1 SEHNR, CDR2 FQNEAQ (reference sequence). Produced via immunoSEQ multiplex PCR; TCRdb's table is partial and in-frame only. In the table there are fewer than 25,000 clones, around 87% of which are singletons. The chain has TRBV7-9 and TRBJ1-1; D is unclear. This TCR derives from a woman aged 25 to 39 with cystic fibrosis. Sequencing was carried out using blood. The CDR3 DNA reads TGTGCCAGCAACCGTTGGAACACTGAAGCTTTCTTT. It codes for CASNRWNTEAFF. Drawing the rest from reference TRBV7-9 and TRBJ1-1, the complete variable domain is DTGVSQNPRHKITKRGQNVTFRCDPISEHNRLYWYRQTLGQGPEFLTYFQNEAQLEKSRLLSDRFSAERPKGSFSTLEIQRTEQGDSAMYLCASNRWNTEAFFGQGTRLTVV.